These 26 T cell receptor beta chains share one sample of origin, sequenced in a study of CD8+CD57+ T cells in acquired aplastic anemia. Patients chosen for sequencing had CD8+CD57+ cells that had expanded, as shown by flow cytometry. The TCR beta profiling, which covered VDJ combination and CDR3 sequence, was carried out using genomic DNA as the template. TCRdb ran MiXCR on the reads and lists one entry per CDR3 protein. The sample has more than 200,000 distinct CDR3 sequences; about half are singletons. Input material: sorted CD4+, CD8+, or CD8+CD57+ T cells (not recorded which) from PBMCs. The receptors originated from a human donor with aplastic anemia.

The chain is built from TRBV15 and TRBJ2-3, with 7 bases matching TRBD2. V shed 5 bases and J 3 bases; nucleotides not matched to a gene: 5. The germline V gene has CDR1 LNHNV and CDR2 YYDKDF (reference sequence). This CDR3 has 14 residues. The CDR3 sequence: CATSGKRGTDTQYF. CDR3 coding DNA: TGTGCCACCAGCGGCAAGCGGGGAACAGATACGCAGTATTTT.

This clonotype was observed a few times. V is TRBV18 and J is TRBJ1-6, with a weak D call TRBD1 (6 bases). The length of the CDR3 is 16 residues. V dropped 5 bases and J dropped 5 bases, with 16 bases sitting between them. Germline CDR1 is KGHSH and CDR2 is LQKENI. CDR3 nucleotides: TGTGCCAGCTCAGGGGGGGGCCAAAGGAATAATTCACCCCTCCACTTT. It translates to CASSGGGQRNNSPLHF.

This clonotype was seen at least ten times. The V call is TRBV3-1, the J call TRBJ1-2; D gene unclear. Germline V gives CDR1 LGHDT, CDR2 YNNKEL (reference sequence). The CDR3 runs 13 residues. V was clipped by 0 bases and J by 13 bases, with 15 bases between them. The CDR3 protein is CASSQDTTVRATF. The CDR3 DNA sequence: TGTGCCAGCAGCCAAGATACCACAGTAAGGGCCACCTTC.

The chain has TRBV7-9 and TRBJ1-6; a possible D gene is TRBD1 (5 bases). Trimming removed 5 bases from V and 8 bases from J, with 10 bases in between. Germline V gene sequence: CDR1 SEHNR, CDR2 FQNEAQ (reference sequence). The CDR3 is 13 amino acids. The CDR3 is CASSVTGDSPLHF. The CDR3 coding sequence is TGTGCCAGCAGCGTTACAGGAGATTCACCCCTCCACTTT.

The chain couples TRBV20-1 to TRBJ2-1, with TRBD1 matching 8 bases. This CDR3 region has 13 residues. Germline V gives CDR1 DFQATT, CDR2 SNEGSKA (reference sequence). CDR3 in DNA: TGCAGCTTAGATGGACAGGGACGCAATGAGCAGTTCTTC. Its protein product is CSLDGQGRNEQFF.

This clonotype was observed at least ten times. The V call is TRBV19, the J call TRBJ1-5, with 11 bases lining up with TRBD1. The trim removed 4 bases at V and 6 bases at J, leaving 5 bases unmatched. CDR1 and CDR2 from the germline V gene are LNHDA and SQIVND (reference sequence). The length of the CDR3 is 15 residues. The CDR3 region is CASSTGQGAGQPQHF. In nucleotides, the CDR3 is TGTGCCAGTAGTACCGGACAGGGGGCGGGTCAGCCCCAGCATTTT.

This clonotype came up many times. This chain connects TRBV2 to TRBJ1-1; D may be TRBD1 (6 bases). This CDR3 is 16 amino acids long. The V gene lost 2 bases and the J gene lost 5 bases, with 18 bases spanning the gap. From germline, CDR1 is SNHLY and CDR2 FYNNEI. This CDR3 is CASSEIGSGRGTEAFF. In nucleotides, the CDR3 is TGTGCCAGCAGTGAAATCGGATCGGGGAGGGGGACTGAAGCTTTCTTT.

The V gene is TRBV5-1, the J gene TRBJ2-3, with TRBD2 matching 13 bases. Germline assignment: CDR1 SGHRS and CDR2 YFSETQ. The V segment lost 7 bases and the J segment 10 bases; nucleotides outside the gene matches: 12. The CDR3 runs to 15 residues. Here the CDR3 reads CASGTGTSGDPAQYF. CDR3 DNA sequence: TGCGCCAGCGGAACCGGGACTAGCGGGGATCCTGCGCAGTATTTT.

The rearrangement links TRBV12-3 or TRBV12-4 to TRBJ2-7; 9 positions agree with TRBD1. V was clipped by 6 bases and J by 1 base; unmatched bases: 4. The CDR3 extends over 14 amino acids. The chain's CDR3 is CASSPGQGSYEQYV. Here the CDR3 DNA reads TGTGCCAGCAGCCCGGGACAGGGTTCCTACGAGCAGTACGTC.

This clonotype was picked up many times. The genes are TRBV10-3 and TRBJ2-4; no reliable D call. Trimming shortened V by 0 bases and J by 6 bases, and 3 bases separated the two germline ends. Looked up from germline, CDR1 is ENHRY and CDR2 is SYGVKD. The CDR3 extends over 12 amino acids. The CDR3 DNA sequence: TGTGCCATCAGTGAGTCGGCAAACATTCAGTACTTC. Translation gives CAISESANIQYF.

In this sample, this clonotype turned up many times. CDR3 amino acids: CASSVVEGEAFF. CDR3 nucleotide sequence: TGTGCCAGCAGCGTAGTTGAGGGTGAAGCTTTCTTT. The chain has TRBV9 and TRBJ1-1; no firm D call. The CDR3 spans 12 residues. Germline V gives CDR1 SGDLS, CDR2 YYNGEE. Trimming cost V 0 bases and J 7 bases, with 7 bases left between them.

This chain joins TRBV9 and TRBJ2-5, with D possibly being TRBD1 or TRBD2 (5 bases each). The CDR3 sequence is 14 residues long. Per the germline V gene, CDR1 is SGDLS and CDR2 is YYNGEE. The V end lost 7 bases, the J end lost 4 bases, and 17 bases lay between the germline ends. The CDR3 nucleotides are TGTGCCAGCTCCCGGGGCTTTCGGGGAGAGACCCAGTACTTC. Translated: CASSRGFRGETQYF. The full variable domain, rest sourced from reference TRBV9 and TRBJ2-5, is DSGVTQTPKHLITATGQRVTLRCSPRSGDLSVYWYQQSLDQGLQFLIQYYNGEERAKGNILERFSAQQFPDLHSELNLSSLELGDSALYFCASSRGFRGETQYFGPGTRLLVL.

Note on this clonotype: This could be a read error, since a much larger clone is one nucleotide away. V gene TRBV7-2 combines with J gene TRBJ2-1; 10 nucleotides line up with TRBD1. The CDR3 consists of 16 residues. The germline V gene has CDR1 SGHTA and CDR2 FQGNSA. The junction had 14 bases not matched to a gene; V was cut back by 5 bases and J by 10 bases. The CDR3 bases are TGTGCCAGCAGCGCTCCGGGACAGGGGTTCTCCTACGAGCAGTTCTTC. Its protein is CASSAPGQGFSYEQFF.

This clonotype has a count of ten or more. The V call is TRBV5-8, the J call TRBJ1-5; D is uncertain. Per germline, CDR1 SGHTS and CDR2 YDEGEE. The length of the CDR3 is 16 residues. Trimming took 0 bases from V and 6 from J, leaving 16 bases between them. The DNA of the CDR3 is TGTGCCAGCAGCTTGGAGGGCCGGAGATTCGGTCAGCCCCAGCATTTT. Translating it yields CASSLEGRRFGQPQHF.

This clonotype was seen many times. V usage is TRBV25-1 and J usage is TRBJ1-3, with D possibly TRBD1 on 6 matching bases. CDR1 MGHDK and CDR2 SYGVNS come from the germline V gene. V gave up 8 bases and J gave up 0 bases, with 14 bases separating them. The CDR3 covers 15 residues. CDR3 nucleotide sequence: TGTGCCAGCCAGAGGGGGGGACTCTCTGGAAACACCATATATTTT. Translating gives CASQRGGLSGNTIYF. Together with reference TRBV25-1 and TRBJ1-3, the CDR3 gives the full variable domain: EADIYQTPRYLVIGTGKKITLECSQTMGHDKMYWYQQDPGMELHLIHYSYGVNSTEKGDLSSESTVSRIRTEHFPLTLESARPSHTSQYLCASQRGGLSGNTIYFGEGSWLTVV.

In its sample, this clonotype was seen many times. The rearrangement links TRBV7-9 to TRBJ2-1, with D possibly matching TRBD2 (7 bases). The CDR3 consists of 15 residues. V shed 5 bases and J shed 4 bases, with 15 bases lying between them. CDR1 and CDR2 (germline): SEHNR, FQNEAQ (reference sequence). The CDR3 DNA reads TGTGCCAGCAGCCCCTTAGGGGGAGGGTACAATGAGCAGTTCTTC. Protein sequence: CASSPLGGGYNEQFF.

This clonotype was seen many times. The chain's CDR3 is CASSLGLALETQYF. The DNA of the CDR3 is TGTGCCAGCTCACTGGGACTAGCCTTAGAGACCCAGTACTTC. This chain connects TRBV18 to TRBJ2-5; TRBD2 matches at 9 bases. Germline-derived CDR1 and CDR2 are KGHSH and LQKENI. There are 14 residues in the CDR3. J was trimmed by 4 bases and V by 4 bases; bases with no gene match: 4.

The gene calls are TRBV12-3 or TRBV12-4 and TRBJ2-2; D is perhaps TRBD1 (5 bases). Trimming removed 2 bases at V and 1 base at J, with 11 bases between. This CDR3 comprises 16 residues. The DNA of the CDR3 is TGTGCCAGCAGTTTACTCCAGGGTGGGAACACCGGGGAGCTGTTTTTT. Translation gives CASSLLQGGNTGELFF.

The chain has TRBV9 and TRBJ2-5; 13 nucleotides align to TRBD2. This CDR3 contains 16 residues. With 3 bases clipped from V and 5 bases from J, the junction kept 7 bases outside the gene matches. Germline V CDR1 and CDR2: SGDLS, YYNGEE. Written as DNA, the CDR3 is TGTGCCAGCAGCGCCACTAGCGGGGGGGCCTTTGAGACCCAGTACTTC. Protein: CASSATSGGAFETQYF.

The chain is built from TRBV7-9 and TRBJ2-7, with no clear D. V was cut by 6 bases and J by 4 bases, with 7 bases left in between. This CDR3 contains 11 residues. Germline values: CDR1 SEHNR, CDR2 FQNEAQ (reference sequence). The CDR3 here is CASSYQYEQYF. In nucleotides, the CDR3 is TGTGCCAGCAGTTACCAGTACGAGCAGTACTTC. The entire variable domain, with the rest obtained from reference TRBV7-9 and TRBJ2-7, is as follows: DTGVSQNPRHKITKRGQNVTFRCDPISEHNRLYWYRQTLGQGPEFLTYFQNEAQLEKSRLLSDRFSAERPKGSFSTLEIQRTEQGDSAMYLCASSYQYEQYFGPGTRLTVT.

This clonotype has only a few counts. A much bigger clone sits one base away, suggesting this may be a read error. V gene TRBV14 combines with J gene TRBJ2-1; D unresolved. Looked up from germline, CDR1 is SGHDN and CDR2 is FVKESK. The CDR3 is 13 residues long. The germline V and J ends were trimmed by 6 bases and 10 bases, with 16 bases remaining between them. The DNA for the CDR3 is TGTGCCAGCAGGCCGGAGTTTTCCTACGAGCAGTTCTTC. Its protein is CASRPEFSYEQFF. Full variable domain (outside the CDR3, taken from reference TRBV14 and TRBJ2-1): EAGVTQFPSHSVIEKGQTVTLRCDPISGHDNLYWYRRVMGKEIKFLLHFVKESKQDESGMPNNRFLAERTGGTYSTLKVQPAELEDSGVYFCASRPEFSYEQFFGPGTRLTVL.

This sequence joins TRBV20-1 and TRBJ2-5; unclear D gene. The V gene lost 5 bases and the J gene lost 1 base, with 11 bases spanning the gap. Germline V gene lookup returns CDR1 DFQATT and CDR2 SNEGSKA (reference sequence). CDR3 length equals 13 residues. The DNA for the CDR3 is TGCAGTGCTGCCACACCGCTCCAAGAGACCCAGTACTTC. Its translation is CSAATPLQETQYF.

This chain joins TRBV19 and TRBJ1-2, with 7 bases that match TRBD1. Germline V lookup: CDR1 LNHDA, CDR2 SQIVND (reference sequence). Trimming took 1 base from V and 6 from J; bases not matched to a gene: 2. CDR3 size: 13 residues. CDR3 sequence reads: CASSIVTGDGYTF. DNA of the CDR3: TGTGCCAGTAGTATAGTTACAGGGGATGGCTACACCTTC.

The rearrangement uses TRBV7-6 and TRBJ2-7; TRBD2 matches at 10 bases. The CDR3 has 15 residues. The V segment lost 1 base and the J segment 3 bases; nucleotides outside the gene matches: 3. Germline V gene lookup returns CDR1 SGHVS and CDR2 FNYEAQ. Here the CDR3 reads CASSLDASGSYEQYF. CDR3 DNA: TGTGCCAGCAGCTTAGATGCTAGCGGGAGCTACGAGCAGTACTTC.

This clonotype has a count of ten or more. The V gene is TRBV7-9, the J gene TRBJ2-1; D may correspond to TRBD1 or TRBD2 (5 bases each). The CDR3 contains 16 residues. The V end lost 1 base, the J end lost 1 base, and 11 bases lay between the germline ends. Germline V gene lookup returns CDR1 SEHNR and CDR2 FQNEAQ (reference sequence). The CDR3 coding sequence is TGTGCCAGCAGCTTAGTATGGGACGGATCCTACAATGAGCAGTTCTTC. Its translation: CASSLVWDGSYNEQFF.

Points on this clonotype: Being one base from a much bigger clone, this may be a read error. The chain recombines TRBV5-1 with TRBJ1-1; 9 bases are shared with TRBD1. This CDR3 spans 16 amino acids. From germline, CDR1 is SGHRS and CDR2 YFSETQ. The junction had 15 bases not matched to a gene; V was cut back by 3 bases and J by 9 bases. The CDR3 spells CASSSPWGQGSTKAFF. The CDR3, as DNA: TGCGCCAGCAGCTCCCCCTGGGGACAGGGATCGACTAAAGCTTTCTTT.